This TCR beta chain came from a study of blood T cell repertoires in COVID-19. Study summary: COVID-19 samples, acute and convalescent, were from the United States, Italy and Spain. PBMCs, B-cell-depleted T cells, or T cells provided the cDNA or gDNA that made up the material.

The CDR3 totals 14 residues. CDR1 is SGHAT and CDR2 is FQNNGV in the germline V gene. With 1 base removed from V and 3 bases from J, the gap between germline ends came to 9 bases. Original handling: Reference gene primer amplification in the assay estimated nucleated cell counts. The method was immunoSEQ multiplex PCR; TCRdb's version includes in-frame clones alone and lacks a portion of them. V and J calls and clone size are those listed in that table; D and trimming were worked out from the DNA. Here the sample spans more than 150,000 clones, under 85% being singletons. The TCR was taken from a man aged 65-85 years who had recovered from COVID-19. The chain links TRBV11-2 to TRBJ2-5; D is possibly TRBD1 (5 bases). Sequencing used peripheral blood. CDR3 sequence (DNA): TGTGCCAGCAGCTTAGGACAGACCAAAGAGACCCAGTACTTC. Translation: CASSLGQTKETQYF.